This is a list of T cell receptor beta chains from one sample in a study of neurological immune-mediated disorders. TCRdb used MiXCR to reprocess the 5' RACE reads, holding one entry per CDR3 protein. The data hold tens of thousands of distinct CDR3 sequences, with 10% to 13% observed a single time. The sequencing sample was made of PBMCs. The source of these receptors is a man in his forties or fifties in good health. The CDR3 runs from the conserved cysteine through the conserved F or W. A row's size may be missing; if present it is once, few, many or a size class.

clone_size j_call v_call cdr3_aa
many TRBJ1-6 TRBV12-3/TRBV12-4 CASSPGAGYSPLHF
many TRBJ2-7 TRBV5-1 CASREGTGPYEQYF
NA TRBJ2-3 TRBV7-9 CASSLSGPKTDTQYF
many TRBJ1-5 TRBV30 CAWRVKELSNQPQHF
many TRBJ1-1 TRBV25-1 CASSESKISGGRNEAFF
NA TRBJ2-1 TRBV6-6 CASSWRSPNEQFF
NA TRBJ2-1 TRBV28 CASKPQGRSETQFF
few TRBJ2-5 TRBV7-9 CASSLSVGLREETQYF
many TRBJ2-5 TRBV12-3/TRBV12-4 CASRDDSEHQETQYF
many TRBJ2-2 TRBV5-1 CASSLGGSNTGELFF
many TRBJ1-2 TRBV11-2 CASADLYGYTF
many TRBJ2-1 TRBV19 CASSIGLNNEQFF
many TRBJ2-7 TRBV6-6 CASSYVLAYEQYF